This TCR beta chain was sequenced for a study of monozygotic twins with inflammatory bowel disease. TCRdb reanalyzed the 5' RACE reads and collapses them to one entry per CDR3 protein, without DNA. Reported are roughly 200,000 distinct CDR3 sequences; the ten largest clones contain roughly 1.7%. The CDR3 contains 15 residues. Germline V gene lookup returns CDR1 LNHDA and CDR2 SQIVND (reference sequence). This clonotype was sampled from a human donor with ulcerative colitis or Crohn's disease, or a healthy co-twin of an affected twin (not recorded which). The rearrangement uses TRBV19 and TRBJ2-1. Source material: blood. CDR3 loop: CASSIDTSDYNEQFF.